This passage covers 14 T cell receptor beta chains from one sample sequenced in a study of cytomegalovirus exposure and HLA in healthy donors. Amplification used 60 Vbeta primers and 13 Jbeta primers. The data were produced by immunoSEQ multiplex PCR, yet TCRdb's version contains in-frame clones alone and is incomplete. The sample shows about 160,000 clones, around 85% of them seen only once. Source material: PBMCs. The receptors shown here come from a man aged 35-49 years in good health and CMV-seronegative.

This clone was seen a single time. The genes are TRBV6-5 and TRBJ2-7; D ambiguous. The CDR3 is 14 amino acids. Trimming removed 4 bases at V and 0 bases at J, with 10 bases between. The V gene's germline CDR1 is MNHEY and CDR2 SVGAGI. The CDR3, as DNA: TGTGCCAGCAGTTCCCCTGCCTACTCCTACGAGCAGTACTTC. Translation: CASSSPAYSYEQYF.

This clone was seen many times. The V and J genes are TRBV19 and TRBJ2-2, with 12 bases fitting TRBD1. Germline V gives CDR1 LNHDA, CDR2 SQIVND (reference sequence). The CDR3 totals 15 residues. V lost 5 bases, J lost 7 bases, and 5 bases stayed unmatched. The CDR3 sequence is CASSHGTGGNGELFF. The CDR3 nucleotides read TGTGCCAGTAGTCACGGGACAGGGGGCAACGGGGAGCTGTTTTTT.

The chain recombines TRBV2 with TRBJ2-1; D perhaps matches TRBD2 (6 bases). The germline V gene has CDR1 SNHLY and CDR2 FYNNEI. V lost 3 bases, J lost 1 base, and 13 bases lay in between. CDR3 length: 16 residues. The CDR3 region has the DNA TGTGCCAGCAGTGATGGGGACTCCGATTCCTACAATGAGCAGTTCTTC. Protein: CASSDGDSDSYNEQFF. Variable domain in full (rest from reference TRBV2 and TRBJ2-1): EPEVTQTPSHQVTQMGQEVILRCVPISNHLYFYWYRQILGQKVEFLVSFYNNEISEKSEIFDDQFSVERPDGSNFTLKIRSTKLEDSAMYFCASSDGDSDSYNEQFFGPGTRLTVL.

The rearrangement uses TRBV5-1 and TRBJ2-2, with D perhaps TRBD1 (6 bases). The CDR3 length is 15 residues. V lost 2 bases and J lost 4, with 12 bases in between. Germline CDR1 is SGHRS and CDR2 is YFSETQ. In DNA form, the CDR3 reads TGCGCCAGCAGCTTTCGGACAGACCTCACCGGGGAGCTGTTTTTT. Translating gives CASSFRTDLTGELFF.

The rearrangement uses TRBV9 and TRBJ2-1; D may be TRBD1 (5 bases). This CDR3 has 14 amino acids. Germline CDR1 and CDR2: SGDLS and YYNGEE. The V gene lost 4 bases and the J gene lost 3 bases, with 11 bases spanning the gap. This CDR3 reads CASSTQGFYNEQFF. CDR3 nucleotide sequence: TGTGCCAGCAGCACCCAGGGTTTCTACAATGAGCAGTTCTTC.

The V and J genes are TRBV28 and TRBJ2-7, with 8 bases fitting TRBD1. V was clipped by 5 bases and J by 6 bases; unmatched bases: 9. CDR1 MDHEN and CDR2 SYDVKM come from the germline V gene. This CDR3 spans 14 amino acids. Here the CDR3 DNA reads TGTGCCAGCAGTCCGGACAGGGCGGCTCCCGAGCAGTACTTC. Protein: CASSPDRAAPEQYF.

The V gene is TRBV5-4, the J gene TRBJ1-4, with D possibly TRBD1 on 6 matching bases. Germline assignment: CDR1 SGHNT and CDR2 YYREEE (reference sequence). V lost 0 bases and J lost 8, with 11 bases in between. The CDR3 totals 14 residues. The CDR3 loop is CASSLVGGQEKLFF. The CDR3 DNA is TGTGCCAGCAGCTTGGTAGGGGGTCAGGAAAAACTGTTTTTT.

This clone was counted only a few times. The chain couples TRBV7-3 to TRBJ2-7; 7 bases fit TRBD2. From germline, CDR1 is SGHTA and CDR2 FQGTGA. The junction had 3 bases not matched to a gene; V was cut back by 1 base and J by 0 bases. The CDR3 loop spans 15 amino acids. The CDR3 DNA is TGTGCCAGCAGCTTAAGTGGCGGGGGCTCCTACGAGCAGTACTTC. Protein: CASSLSGGGSYEQYF.

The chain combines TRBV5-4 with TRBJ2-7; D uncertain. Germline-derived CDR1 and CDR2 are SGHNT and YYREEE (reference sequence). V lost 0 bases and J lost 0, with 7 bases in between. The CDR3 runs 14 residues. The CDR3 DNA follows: TGTGCCAGCAGCTTGGACGGTCTCTCCTACGAGCAGTACTTC. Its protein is CASSLDGLSYEQYF.

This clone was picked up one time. CDR3 region: CSGGTAGFGETQYF. In DNA form, the CDR3 reads TGCAGCGGGGGGACAGCGGGCTTTGGGGAGACCCAGTACTTC. This sequence joins TRBV29-1 and TRBJ2-5; possible D gene TRBD1, 7 bases. V lost 7 bases to trimming and J lost 5 bases, with 20 bases between them. Germline CDR1 is SQVTM and CDR2 is ANQGSEA. This CDR3 contains 14 residues.

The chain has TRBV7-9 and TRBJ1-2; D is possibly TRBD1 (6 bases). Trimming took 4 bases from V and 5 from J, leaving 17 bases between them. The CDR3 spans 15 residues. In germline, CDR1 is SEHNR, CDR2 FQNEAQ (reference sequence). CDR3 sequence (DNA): TGTGCCAGCAGCTCCCCTTCAGGGGCACGGTATGGCTACACCTTC. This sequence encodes CASSSPSGARYGYTF.

DNA of the CDR3: TGTGCCAGCAGCGTTCACTCCGATCAGCCCCAGCATTTT. It yields the protein CASSVHSDQPQHF. J is TRBJ1-5 and V is TRBV11-2; D ambiguous. The germline CDR1 and CDR2 sequences are SGHAT and FQNNGV. The germline V and J ends were trimmed by 5 bases and 5 bases, with 10 bases remaining between them. The CDR3 spans 13 residues.

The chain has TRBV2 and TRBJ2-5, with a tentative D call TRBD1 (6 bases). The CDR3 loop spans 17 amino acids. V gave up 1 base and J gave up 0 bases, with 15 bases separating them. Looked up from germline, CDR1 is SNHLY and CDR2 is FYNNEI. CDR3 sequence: CASSEGGGPPYQETQYF. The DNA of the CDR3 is TGTGCCAGCAGTGAAGGAGGGGGACCCCCGTACCAAGAGACCCAGTACTTC.

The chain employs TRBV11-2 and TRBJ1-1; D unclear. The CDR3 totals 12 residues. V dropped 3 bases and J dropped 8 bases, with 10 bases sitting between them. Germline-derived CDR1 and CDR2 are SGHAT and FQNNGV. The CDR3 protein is CASSFIAAEAFF. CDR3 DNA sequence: TGTGCCAGCAGCTTTATAGCAGCAGAAGCTTTCTTT.